This T cell receptor (beta chain) stems from a study of T cells in localized non-small cell lung cancer. Only in-frame clones appear in the TCRdb table, and some are missing; sequencing was by immunoSEQ multiplex PCR. The table records under 35,000 clones, roughly 90% of them present only once. Trimming stripped 11 bases from V and 0 bases from J, with 14 bases between. CDR3 size: 14 residues. The germline CDR1 and CDR2 sequences are LGHNA and YNFKEQ. Sample: peripheral blood mononuclear cells, taken before any cancer treatment. The TCR was taken from a female donor over 55 with stage II lung adenocarcinoma. The V call is TRBV4-2, the J call TRBJ1-5; D perhaps matches TRBD1 (5 bases). CDR3 bases: TGTGCCGTCGGGGGGGGTTCTAGCAATCAGCCCCAGCATTTT. Amino acids: CAVGGGSSNQPQHF.